A selection of T cell receptor beta chains follows, all from one sample in a study of identical twins. Using its own MiXCR run on the 5' RACE reads, TCRdb lists one record per CDR3 protein. This table holds 240,000 or so distinct CDR3 sequences, roughly an eighth found once. These data also featured in a second study, about yellow fever vaccine responses in identical twins.

The source material was memory (CD45RO+) T cells sorted from blood. The receptor source for this set is a woman aged 18-29 years in good health. Both conserved end residues are part of each CDR3. The order of the fields is clone size, V gene, D gene, J gene, CDR3 protein, CDR3 DNA. D genes are given only for firm matches. Expanded clones are given a class, and other clones once, few, many or no size at all.

size: .
V: TRBV7-2
D: TRBD1
J: TRBJ2-7
CDR3: CASSSADRTGGEQYF
DNA: TGTGCCAGCAGCTCCGCCGACCGGACAGGGGGTGAGCAGTACTTC

size: few
V: TRBV19
D: .
J: TRBJ2-3
CDR3: CASSIASGWDTQYF
DNA: TGTGCCAGTAGTATTGCATCGGGGTGGGATACGCAGTATTTT

size: few
V: TRBV4-1
D: TRBD2
J: TRBJ2-1
CDR3: CASSQGLAVKLYNEQFF
DNA: TGCGCCAGCAGCCAAGGGCTAGCGGTAAAACTCTACAATGAGCAGTTCTTC

size: few
V: TRBV6-5
D: .
J: TRBJ1-5
CDR3: CASGAGSQPQHF
DNA: TGTGCCAGCGGGGCAGGGAGTCAGCCCCAGCATTTT

size: few
V: TRBV28
D: TRBD1
J: TRBJ2-6
CDR3: CASTSGQASGANVLTF
DNA: TGTGCCAGCACATCGGGACAGGCCTCTGGGGCCAACGTCCTGACTTTC

size: .
V: TRBV3-1
D: TRBD1
J: TRBJ1-2
CDR3: CASSPTGGSGYTF
DNA: TGTGCCAGCAGCCCTACAGGGGGGAGCGGCTACACCTTC

size: .
V: TRBV20-1
D: TRBD1
J: TRBJ2-5
CDR3: CSARDQGDRWDQETQYF
DNA: TGCAGTGCTAGAGACCAGGGGGACAGATGGGACCAAGAGACCCAGTACTTC

size: many
V: TRBV20-1
D: .
J: TRBJ2-1
CDR3: CSAESLRGNEQFF
DNA: TGCAGTGCCGAATCACTCAGGGGCAATGAGCAGTTCTTC

size: few
V: TRBV20-1
D: .
J: TRBJ2-3
CDR3: CSARDPGGNTDTQYF
DNA: TGCAGTGCTAGGGATCCAGGGGGGAACACAGATACGCAGTATTTT

size: many
V: TRBV29-1
D: .
J: TRBJ2-5
CDR3: CSAAPGNTGETQYF
DNA: TGCAGCGCAGCGCCAGGGAACACAGGAGAGACCCAGTACTTC

size: .
V: TRBV20-1
D: .
J: TRBJ2-5
CDR3: CSARDPLEETQYF
DNA: TGCAGTGCTAGAGATCCCTTAGAGGAGACCCAGTACTTC

size: .
V: TRBV5-1
D: TRBD2
J: TRBJ2-5
CDR3: CASSLAGGRGETQYF
DNA: TGCGCCAGCAGCTTAGCGGGGGGGCGAGGAGAGACCCAGTACTTC

size: few
V: TRBV6-2/TRBV6-3
D: .
J: TRBJ2-3
CDR3: CASSFQGFASTDTQYF
DNA: TGTGCCAGCAGTTTTCAGGGCTTCGCTAGCACAGATACGCAGTATTTT

size: many
V: TRBV5-1
D: .
J: TRBJ1-2
CDR3: CASSLNRRNYGYTF
DNA: TGCGCCAGCAGCTTGAACAGGCGGAACTATGGCTACACCTTC

size: few
V: TRBV24-1
D: .
J: TRBJ1-2
CDR3: CATSGNYGYTF
DNA: TGTGCCACCAGTGGTAACTATGGCTACACCTTC

size: .
V: TRBV12-3/TRBV12-4
D: .
J: TRBJ1-2
CDR3: CASSPDSPEYYGYTF
DNA: TGTGCCAGCAGTCCGGACAGCCCGGAGTACTATGGCTACACCTTC

size: few
V: TRBV15
D: .
J: TRBJ1-2
CDR3: CAPHSTGENYGYTF
DNA: TGTGCCCCTCACTCGACAGGCGAAAATTATGGCTACACCTTC

size: few
V: TRBV20-1
D: .
J: TRBJ2-5
CDR3: CSALGNQETQYF
DNA: TGCAGTGCGCTGGGTAACCAAGAGACCCAGTACTTC

size: .
V: TRBV14
D: .
J: TRBJ2-1
CDR3: CASSLRIIGEHYNEQFF
DNA: TGTGCCAGCAGCCTGAGAATTATTGGGGAACACTACAATGAGCAGTTCTTC

size: few
V: TRBV2
D: TRBD1
J: TRBJ2-2
CDR3: CASTTIGQGAGELFF
DNA: TGTGCCAGCACTACAATAGGACAGGGGGCCGGGGAGCTGTTTTTT

size: few
V: TRBV6-6
D: TRBD1
J: TRBJ1-1
CDR3: CASSYPGGTEAFF
DNA: TGTGCCAGCAGTTACCCAGGGGGCACTGAAGCTTTCTTT

size: many
V: TRBV29-1
D: TRBD2
J: TRBJ2-7
CDR3: CSVATSGRRGEQYF
DNA: TGCAGCGTTGCCACTAGCGGGAGAAGAGGGGAGCAGTACTTC

size: .
V: TRBV28
D: .
J: TRBJ2-2
CDR3: CASSPRTPNTGELFF
DNA: TGTGCCAGCAGTCCAAGGACGCCTAACACCGGGGAGCTGTTTTTT

size: once
V: TRBV7-8
D: .
J: TRBJ2-5
CDR3: CASSSEDYGGGEETQYF
DNA: TGTGCCAGCAGCTCCGAGGATTATGGTGGGGGAGAAGAGACCCAGTACTTC

size: many
V: TRBV7-2
D: .
J: TRBJ2-5
CDR3: CASSSPQETQYF
DNA: TGTGCCAGCAGCTCACCCCAAGAGACCCAGTACTTC

size: .
V: TRBV20-1
D: .
J: TRBJ2-5
CDR3: CSARDQVPGSGGTFGTQYF
DNA: TGCAGTGCTAGAGATCAAGTCCCCGGTTCAGGGGGGACTTTCGGGACCCAGTACTTC

size: many
V: TRBV20-1
D: .
J: TRBJ1-3
CDR3: CSASDRGSSGNTIYF
DNA: TGCAGTGCTAGTGATAGAGGGAGCTCTGGAAACACCATATATTTT

size: .
V: TRBV27
D: .
J: TRBJ2-7
CDR3: CASSFSQPYEQYF
DNA: TGTGCCAGCAGTTTTAGTCAGCCCTACGAGCAGTACTTC

size: .
V: TRBV7-2
D: TRBD1
J: TRBJ1-1
CDR3: CASSLADRGQRTEAIF
DNA: TGTGCCAGCAGCTTAGCGGACAGGGGGCAGAGGACTGAAGCTATCTTT

size: .
V: TRBV6-4
D: TRBD2
J: TRBJ2-3
CDR3: CASRQSGRAQDTQYF
DNA: TGTGCCAGCAGACAAAGCGGGAGGGCCCAAGATACGCAGTATTTT

size: few
V: TRBV3-1
D: TRBD1
J: TRBJ2-7
CDR3: CASSSRDRDVKQYF
DNA: TGTGCCAGCAGCAGCCGGGACAGGGACGTGAAGCAGTACTTC

size: .
V: TRBV20-1
D: .
J: TRBJ1-6
CDR3: CSAKDSSYNSPLHF
DNA: TGCAGTGCTAAAGACAGCTCCTATAATTCACCCCTCCACTTT

size: .
V: TRBV7-9
D: .
J: TRBJ2-2
CDR3: CASSSPGRGNTGELFF
DNA: TGTGCCAGCAGCTCGCCGGGACGGGGGAACACCGGGGAGCTGTTTTTT

size: .
V: TRBV3-1
D: TRBD2
J: TRBJ2-3
CDR3: CASSRGLEVTDTQYF
DNA: TGTGCCAGCAGCCGCGGACTAGAAGTCACAGATACGCAGTATTTT

size: few
V: TRBV10-3
D: .
J: TRBJ2-5
CDR3: CAISEPTLQETQYF
DNA: TGTGCCATCAGTGAGCCGACGCTTCAAGAGACCCAGTACTTC

size: .
V: TRBV29-1
D: .
J: TRBJ1-2
CDR3: CSVDLEPQNGYTF
DNA: TGCAGCGTTGATTTGGAACCGCAGAATGGCTACACCTTC

size: few
V: TRBV11-2
D: TRBD1
J: TRBJ2-5
CDR3: CASSAPGQGQETQYF
DNA: TGTGCCAGCAGCGCGCCGGGACAGGGACAAGAGACCCAGTACTTC

size: many
V: TRBV4-3
D: TRBD2
J: TRBJ2-1
CDR3: CASSQDLAGGSYEQFF
DNA: TGCGCCAGCAGCCAAGATCTAGCGGGAGGATCTTATGAGCAGTTCTTC

size: .
V: TRBV12-3/TRBV12-4
D: .
J: TRBJ1-6
CDR3: CASSLGGGGSPLHF
DNA: TGTGCCAGCAGTTTAGGTGGGGGAGGATCACCCCTCCACTTT

size: few
V: TRBV6-1
D: .
J: TRBJ2-1
CDR3: CASSERGRGTNEQFF
DNA: TGTGCCAGCAGTGAAAGAGGAAGAGGGACGAATGAGCAGTTCTTC

size: few
V: TRBV27
D: TRBD1
J: TRBJ2-4
CDR3: CASSLGDRGDRDIQYF
DNA: TGTGCCAGCAGTTTAGGGGACAGGGGGGATAGGGACATTCAGTACTTC

size: many
V: TRBV29-1
D: TRBD1
J: TRBJ2-7
CDR3: CSVDGQGTYEQYF
DNA: TGCAGCGTTGACGGACAGGGGACCTACGAGCAGTACTTC

size: many
V: TRBV12-3/TRBV12-4
D: .
J: TRBJ2-7
CDR3: CASGEGGGGSYEQYF
DNA: TGTGCCAGCGGGGAGGGGGGAGGAGGATCCTACGAGCAGTACTTC

size: many
V: TRBV5-1
D: TRBD1
J: TRBJ2-1
CDR3: CASSFQGVRNNEQFF
DNA: TGCGCCAGCAGCTTCCAGGGGGTGCGTAACAATGAGCAGTTCTTC